This record looks at one T cell receptor (beta chain) sequence and its context. It has no known antigen specificity. Base qualities are not at hand, and no much larger clone is one base apart. Only healthy Caucasian donors were included. The study also sequenced three unrelated non-twin adults: a male aged 18 to 29, a male aged 50 to 60 and a female aged 50 to 60. Miltenyi CD45RO+ enrichment and human naive T-cell isolation kits were used to isolate memory (CD45RO+) and naive T cells from PBMC. This sample was taken from a study of identical twins listed by TCRdb under 2016. General notes on the study: To test whether fetal clonotypes persist, this study deep-sequenced TCR alpha and beta repertoires from monozygotic twins, from unrelated adults of various ages, and from cord blood. Replicate twin experiments were performed at different times using different library preparation protocols to rule out contamination. What the research found in general, with its limitations: In beta out-of-frame sequences, excess twin sharing was weaker, because having fewer shared sequences lowered the signal-to-noise ratio. Zero-insertion analyses could be partly confounded by invariant T cells such as MAIT and iNKT, though diverse VJ usage argued against such confounding for most clonotypes. In monozygotic twins, recombination models systematically underestimated out-of-frame TCR alpha sharing, but the models matched the sharing seen between unrelated individuals. Because the same donors could not be followed over many years, the conclusions relied on cross-sectional statistical analysis. Fewer insertions were carried by abundant cord blood beta clonotypes, a similar but weaker trend appeared in young adult naive repertoires, and no such trend appeared in memory repertoires. Compared with coincidental sharing between unrelated individuals, out-of-frame TCR alpha sequences shared between twins had an excess of sequences with low generation probability.

The CDR3 sequence holds 15 residues, the cysteine and phenylalanine included. The read is trimmed to its CDR3 DNA, 45 bases read in frame from base 1. Sequences SGDLS (CDR1) and YYNGEE (CDR2) are obtained from the germline V gene. V is cut by 0 bases and J by 4 bases, and the space between the germline ends is 12 bases. Library generation was performed with 5' RACE. These reads were obtained on an Illumina HiSeq 2000. Template switching added a universal primer binding site, and the final cDNA carried a unique molecular identifier that allowed TCR cDNA molecules to be counted accurately. Specific primers in the conserved constant-segment region were used to synthesize first-strand cDNA for the TCR alpha and beta chains. To control for contamination, every cDNA library carried two barcodes: a SMART-Mk sample barcode plus Illumina barcodes. TruSeq adapter sequences, together with Illumina sample barcodes, were added in two successive PCR steps. The Illumina HiSeq platform was used with custom primers to sequence TCR alpha and beta cDNA libraries. Per the original workflow: MiGEC was used to process raw reads and extract unique molecular identifiers, and MiXCR was used to find CDR3 positions. For each individual, recombination models were inferred using an EM algorithm with the repgenHMM and IGoR tools. Shared clonotypes were analyzed with the tcR package in R, and sharing was normalized by the product of cloneset sizes. Out-of-frame nonproductive sequences were analyzed to study raw recombination free of thymic and clonal selection effects. TCRdb passed the public sequencing reads through fastp at Q25 and MiXCR, retaining productive beta sequences. Records with the same CDR3 protein are collapsed into one entry carrying the most frequent genes and DNA. These V and J calls are TCRdb output, not the study's own analysis. The sample records 400,000 or so distinct CDR3 sequences, approximately 8.7% of which are singletons. Roughly 8.7% of the sample comes from the top ten.

The clonotype comes from a woman between 50 and 59 years old in good health. Recombination joined TRBV9 with TRBJ2-3, with the D gene call left open. The sequenced sample consisted of naive T cells sorted from blood. The cell subset or site tag for this specimen amounts to: cells isolated with a human naive T-cell isolation kit. The DNA reads as follows: TGTGCCAGCAGCGTAGGTTTCGAAAGCGCAGATACGCAGTATTTT. Translated, it reads CASSVGFESADTQYF.